This passage covers 19 T cell receptor beta chains from one sample sequenced in a study of beta chain features in type 1 diabetes. Sequenced material consisted of expressed TCRB transcripts (all of the isolated RNA was reverse transcribed). Clones were read by immunoSEQ multiplex PCR, and TCRdb kept only the in-frame ones, dropping some. Of about 220,000 clones detected, around 9.9% appear once; the ten largest clones hold about 1.2%. Sequences were obtained from central memory CD4+ T cells from blood. The receptors stem from a young man in good health.

V and J are TRBV28 and TRBJ1-5; D is unclear. CDR1 and CDR2 (germline): MDHEN, SYDVKM. V was clipped by 7 bases and J by 7 bases, with 14 bases between them. The CDR3 covers 13 residues. Written as DNA, the CDR3 is TGTGCCAGCATCTCCGACCTCGGGCAGCCCCAGCATTTT. Translated, it gives CASISDLGQPQHF.

The chain couples TRBV15 to TRBJ2-7; D may be TRBD2 (5 bases). From germline, CDR1 is LNHNV and CDR2 YYDKDF (reference sequence). Trimming left V 5 bases short and J 3 bases short, with 17 bases between. This CDR3 comprises 15 residues. The CDR3 sequence is CATSDWRMGFYEQYF. The CDR3 region has the DNA TGTGCCACCAGCGATTGGAGGATGGGTTTCTACGAGCAGTACTTC. Supplemented by reference TRBV15 and TRBJ2-7, the full variable domain reads DAMVIQNPRYQVTQFGKPVTLSCSQTLNHNVMYWYQQKSSQAPKLLFHYYDKDFNNEADTPDNFQSRRPNTSFCFLDIRSPGLGDTAMYLCATSDWRMGFYEQYFGPGTRLTVT.

The chain joins TRBV13 to TRBJ2-7; the D is unclear. This CDR3 spans 13 amino acids. CDR1 PRHDT and CDR2 FYEKMQ come from the germline V gene (reference sequence). Trimming left V 9 bases short and J 0 bases short, with 12 bases between. In nucleotides, the CDR3 is TGTGCCAGGAGGTCACCCCTCTCCTACGAGCAGTACTTC. It is translated as CARRSPLSYEQYF.

This clone has only a few counts. V is TRBV25-1 and J is TRBJ2-1; tentatively, D is TRBD2 (6 bases). V was clipped by 3 bases and J by 8 bases, with 20 bases between them. This CDR3 region has 16 residues. Germline CDR1 MGHDK, CDR2 SYGVNS. CDR3 coding DNA: TGTGCCAGCAGTGATTCTTCTCCGGGAGTCGGTGATGAGCAGTTCTTC. Residues: CASSDSSPGVGDEQFF.

This chain connects TRBV4-2 to TRBJ1-2, with 7 bases matching TRBD1. The CDR3 is 15 amino acids. The trim removed 0 bases at V and 5 bases at J, leaving 6 bases unmatched. Germline V gene data show CDR1 as LGHNA and CDR2 as YNFKEQ. In DNA form, the CDR3 reads TGTGCCAGCAGCCAAGAAAGGGACAGCCCTTATGGCTACACCTTC. Translated: CASSQERDSPYGYTF.

This clone was picked up a small number of times. The chain links TRBV2 to TRBJ2-6; the D is unclear. This CDR3 region has 14 residues. The V gene lost 10 bases and the J gene lost 0 bases, with 10 bases spanning the gap. Germline CDR1 SNHLY, CDR2 FYNNEI. The CDR3 region has the DNA TGTGCCACCCTCCCGGGCTCTGGGGCCAACGTCCTGACTTTC. Its protein product is CATLPGSGANVLTF.

This clone was seen only a few times. V and J are TRBV18 and TRBJ2-1; 11 nucleotides align to TRBD2. V lost 0 bases, J lost 4 bases, and 5 bases stayed unmatched. The CDR3 runs to 17 residues. Germline V gives CDR1 KGHSH, CDR2 LQKENI. The CDR3 region is CASSPPASGRTYNEQFF. As DNA, the CDR3 is TGTGCCAGCTCACCACCGGCTAGCGGGAGGACTTACAATGAGCAGTTCTTC. The full variable domain, completed using reference TRBV18 and TRBJ2-1, is NAGVMQNPRHLVRRRGQEARLRCSPMKGHSHVYWYRQLPEEGLKFMVYLQKENIIDESGMPKERFSAEFPKEGPSILRIQQVVRGDSAAYFCASSPPASGRTYNEQFFGPGTRLTVL.

This clone was observed a few times. The genes are TRBV2 and TRBJ2-1; 10 bases align to TRBD2. The CDR3 sequence is 15 residues long. CDR1 is SNHLY and CDR2 is FYNNEI in the germline V gene. V lost 6 bases and J lost 2; bases outside the gene matches: 4. The CDR3 nucleotides read TGTGCCAGCAGAACCGGACTAGCGGCCTACAATGAGCAGTTCTTC. Its translation is CASRTGLAAYNEQFF.

Many counts were recorded for this clone. The rearrangement joins TRBV28 to TRBJ2-1, with D perhaps TRBD2 (6 bases). Trimming stripped 4 bases from V and 2 bases from J, with 6 bases between. CDR3 length equals 13 residues. Germline V gene lookup returns CDR1 MDHEN and CDR2 SYDVKM. The CDR3: CASSSGAYNEQFF. CDR3 DNA sequence: TGTGCCAGCAGTTCGGGAGCCTACAATGAGCAGTTCTTC. Full variable domain (remainder filled in from reference TRBV28 and TRBJ2-1): DVKVTQSSRYLVKRTGEKVFLECVQDMDHENMFWYRQDPGLGLRLIYFSYDVKMKEKGDIPEGYSVSREKKERFSLILESASTNQTSMYLCASSSGAYNEQFFGPGTRLTVL.

This clone was seen a few times. V is TRBV28 and J is TRBJ1-3; D unresolved. V shed 6 bases and J shed 0 bases, with 15 bases lying between them. The germline V gene has CDR1 MDHEN and CDR2 SYDVKM. The CDR3 is made up of 16 amino acids. The CDR3 DNA reads TGTGCCAGCAGCAGCCGGGCAACCTACTCTGGAAACACCATATATTTT. It codes for CASSSRATYSGNTIYF.

This chain links TRBV7-2 with TRBJ1-5; D is uncertain. V lost 4 bases and J lost 6, with 7 bases in between. CDR1 and CDR2 from the germline V gene are SGHTA and FQGNSA. The CDR3 is made up of 12 amino acids. This CDR3 is CASSSYPQPQHF. CDR3 bases: TGTGCCAGCAGCTCGTATCCTCAGCCCCAGCATTTT.

As for this clone: A far larger clone is one base from this, pointing to a likely read error. The chain carries TRBV11-3 and TRBJ2-5; D call uncertain. The CDR3 sequence is 12 residues long. V lost 1 base, J lost 1 base, and 1 base lay in between. The germline gives CDR1 SGHNT, CDR2 YENEEA. The chain's CDR3 is CASSLGQETQYF. CDR3 coding DNA: TGTGCCAGCAGCTTAGGCCAAGAGACCCAGTACTTC.

V gene TRBV28 combines with J gene TRBJ1-5; D call uncertain. The CDR3 loop spans 15 amino acids. Trimming took 6 bases from V and 3 from J, leaving 15 bases between them. Germline assignment: CDR1 MDHEN and CDR2 SYDVKM. The CDR3 DNA is TGTGCCAGCAGCCCCCTCGGATGGGACAATCAGCCCCAGCATTTT. This gives the protein CASSPLGWDNQPQHF.

This clone showed up just a few times. The genes are TRBV29-1 and TRBJ2-5; 9 bases agree with TRBD1. The ends lost 3 bases at V and 4 bases at J; junction bases unmatched: 6. This CDR3 spans 14 amino acids. The germline CDR1 and CDR2 sequences are SQVTM and ANQGSEA. CDR3: CSVDRGTGRETQYF. For the CDR3, the DNA is TGCAGCGTTGATCGTGGGACAGGGAGAGAGACCCAGTACTTC.

This clone was seen just once. The V and J genes are TRBV6-1 and TRBJ1-4; no definite D call. The CDR3 covers 11 residues. Trimming shortened V by 6 bases and J by 8 bases, and 7 bases separated the two germline ends. Germline V CDR1 and CDR2: MNHNS, SASEGT. CDR3 in DNA: TGTGCCAGCAGCCCGAAAGAAAAACTGTTTTTT. This gives the protein CASSPKEKLFF.

The genes are TRBV7-3 and TRBJ2-7; 7 nucleotides line up with TRBD1. The CDR3 extends over 12 amino acids. The germline V gene has CDR1 SGHTA and CDR2 FQGTGA. J lost 9 bases, V lost 5 bases, and 7 bases had no gene match. This chain's CDR3 is CASSPDRVSQYF. In DNA form, the CDR3 reads TGTGCCAGCAGCCCCGACAGGGTGTCGCAGTACTTC.

This clone was detected only a few times. J is TRBJ2-2 and V is TRBV20-1; D gene unclear. Trimming cost V 1 base and J 6 bases, with 3 bases left between them. CDR1 is DFQATT and CDR2 is SNEGSKA in the germline V gene (reference sequence). The CDR3 is made up of 11 amino acids. DNA for the CDR3: TGCAGTGCTAGAGCTCCCGGGGAGCTGTTTTTT. It encodes CSARAPGELFF.

This clone was counted only a few times. The chain carries TRBV6-5 and TRBJ2-5, with D uncertain. CDR3 length: 13 residues. V lost 5 bases, J lost 7 bases, and 14 bases lay in between. The germline gives CDR1 MNHEY, CDR2 SVGAGI. CDR3 amino acids: CASSTDRLGTQYF. CDR3 bases: TGTGCCAGCAGTACGGACCGCCTGGGGACCCAGTACTTC.

As DNA, the CDR3 is TGTGCCAGCAGAAAAACCGGGACTAGGTACAATGAGCAGTTCTTC. Encoded protein: CASRKTGTRYNEQFF. The chain is built from TRBV6-6 and TRBJ2-1, with 8 bases aligning to TRBD2. Looked up from germline, CDR1 is MNHNY and CDR2 is SVGAGI (reference sequence). V gave up 6 bases and J gave up 4 bases; unmatched junction bases: 8. This CDR3 contains 15 residues.